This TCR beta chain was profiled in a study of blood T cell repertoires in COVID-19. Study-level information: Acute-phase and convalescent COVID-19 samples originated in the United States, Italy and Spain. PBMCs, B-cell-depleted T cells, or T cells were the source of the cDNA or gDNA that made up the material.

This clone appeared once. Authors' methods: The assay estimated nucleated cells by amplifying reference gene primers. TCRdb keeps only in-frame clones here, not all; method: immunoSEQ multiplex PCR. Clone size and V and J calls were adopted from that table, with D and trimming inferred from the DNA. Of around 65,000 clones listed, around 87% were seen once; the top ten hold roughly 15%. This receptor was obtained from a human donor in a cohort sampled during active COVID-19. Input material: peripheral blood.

The CDR3 protein is CAARGGIQWEQFF. CDR3 nucleotides: TGTGCCGCCCGGGGCGGGATTCAGTGGGAGCAGTTCTTC. The gene calls are TRBV6-5 and TRBJ2-1, with a possible D match to TRBD2 (6 bases). This CDR3 has 13 residues. The ends were cut back, 11 bases at V and 10 bases at J, with 21 bases in the middle. Germline V CDR1 and CDR2: MNHEY, SVGAGI.